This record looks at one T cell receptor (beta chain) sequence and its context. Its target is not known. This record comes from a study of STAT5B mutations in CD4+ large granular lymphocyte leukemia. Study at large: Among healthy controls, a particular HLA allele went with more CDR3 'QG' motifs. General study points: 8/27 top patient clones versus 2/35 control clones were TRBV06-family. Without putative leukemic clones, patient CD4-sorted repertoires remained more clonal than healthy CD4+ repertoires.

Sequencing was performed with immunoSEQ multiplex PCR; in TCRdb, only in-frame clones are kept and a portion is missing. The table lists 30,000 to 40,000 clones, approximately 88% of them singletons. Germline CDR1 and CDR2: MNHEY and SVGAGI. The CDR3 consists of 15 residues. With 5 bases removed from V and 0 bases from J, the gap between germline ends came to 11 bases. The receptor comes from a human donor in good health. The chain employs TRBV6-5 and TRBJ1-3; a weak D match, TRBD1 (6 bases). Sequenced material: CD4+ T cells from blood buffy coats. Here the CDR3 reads CASSVTGFSGNTIYF. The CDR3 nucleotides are TGTGCCAGCAGTGTAACAGGGTTCTCTGGAAACACCATATATTTT.